Sequencing of this T cell receptor (beta chain) was carried out in a study of T cell changes during pregnancy in multiple sclerosis. Germline V gives CDR1 SGDLS, CDR2 YYNGEE. With 4 bases clipped from V and 5 bases from J, the junction kept 6 bases outside the gene matches. The CDR3 is made up of 14 amino acids. This table comes from immunoSEQ multiplex PCR, and its TCRdb copy is limited to in-frame clones, with some not included. The data contain about 87,000 clones, roughly 95% of them singletons. The clonotype originates from a female donor in good health, enrolled as a control in a pregnancy study. The sequences come from peripheral blood, collected in the third trimester of pregnancy. The genes are TRBV9 and TRBJ2-7, with 10 bases matching TRBD2. CDR3 DNA sequence: TGTGCCAGCAGCCCAAGGACTAGCGGCGACGAGCAGTACTTC. It yields the protein CASSPRTSGDEQYF.